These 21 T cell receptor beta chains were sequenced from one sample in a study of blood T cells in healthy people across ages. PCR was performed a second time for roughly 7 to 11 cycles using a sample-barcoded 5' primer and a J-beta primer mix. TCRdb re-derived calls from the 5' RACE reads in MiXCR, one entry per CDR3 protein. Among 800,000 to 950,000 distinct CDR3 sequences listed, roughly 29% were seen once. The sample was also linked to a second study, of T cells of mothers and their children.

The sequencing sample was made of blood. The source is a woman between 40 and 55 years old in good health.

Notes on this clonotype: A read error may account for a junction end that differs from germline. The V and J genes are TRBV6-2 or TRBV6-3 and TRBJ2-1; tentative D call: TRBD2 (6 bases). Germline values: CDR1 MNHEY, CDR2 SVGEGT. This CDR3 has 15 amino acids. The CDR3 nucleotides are TGTGCCGGCAGTCCAGATAACGGGGGATACAATGAGCAGTTCTTC. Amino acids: CAGSPDNGGYNEQFF.

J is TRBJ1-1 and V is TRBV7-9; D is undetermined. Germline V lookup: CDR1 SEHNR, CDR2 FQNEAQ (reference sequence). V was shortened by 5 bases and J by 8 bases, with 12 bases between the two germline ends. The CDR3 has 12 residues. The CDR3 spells CASSAGSPEAFF. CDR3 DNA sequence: TGTGCCAGCAGCGCCGGGAGTCCGGAAGCTTTCTTT.

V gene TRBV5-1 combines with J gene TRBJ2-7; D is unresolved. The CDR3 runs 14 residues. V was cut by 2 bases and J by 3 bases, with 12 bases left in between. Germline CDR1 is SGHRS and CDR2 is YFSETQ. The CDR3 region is CASSFGPSNYEQYF. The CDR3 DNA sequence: TGCGCCAGCAGCTTTGGACCGAGCAACTACGAGCAGTACTTC.

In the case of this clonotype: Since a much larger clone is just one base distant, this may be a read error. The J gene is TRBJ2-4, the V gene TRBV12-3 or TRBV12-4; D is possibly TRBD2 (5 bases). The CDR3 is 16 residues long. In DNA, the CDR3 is TGTGCCGGCAGTCCCCGGGTAGGACTAGCCAAAAACATTCAGTACTTC. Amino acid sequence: CAGSPRVGLAKNIQYF.

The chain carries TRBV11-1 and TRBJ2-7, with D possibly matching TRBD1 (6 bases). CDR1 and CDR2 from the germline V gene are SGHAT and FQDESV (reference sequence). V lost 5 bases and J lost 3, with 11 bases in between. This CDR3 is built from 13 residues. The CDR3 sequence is CASSRNRDYEQYF. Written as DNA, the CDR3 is TGTGCCAGCAGCCGGAACAGGGACTACGAGCAGTACTTC.

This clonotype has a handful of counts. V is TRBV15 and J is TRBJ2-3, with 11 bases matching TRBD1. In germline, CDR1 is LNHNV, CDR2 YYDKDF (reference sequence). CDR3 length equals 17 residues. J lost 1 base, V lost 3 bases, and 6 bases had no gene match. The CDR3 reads CATSSRTGGLRTDTQYF. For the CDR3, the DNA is TGTGCCACCAGCAGCCGGACAGGGGGCCTTCGCACAGATACGCAGTATTTT.

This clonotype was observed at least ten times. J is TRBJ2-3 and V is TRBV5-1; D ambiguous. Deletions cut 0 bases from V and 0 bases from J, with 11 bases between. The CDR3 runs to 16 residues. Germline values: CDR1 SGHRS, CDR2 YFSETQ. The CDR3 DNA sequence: TGCGCCAGCAGCTTGGCCCGGGTTGCTAGCACAGATACGCAGTATTTT. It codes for CASSLARVASTDTQYF.

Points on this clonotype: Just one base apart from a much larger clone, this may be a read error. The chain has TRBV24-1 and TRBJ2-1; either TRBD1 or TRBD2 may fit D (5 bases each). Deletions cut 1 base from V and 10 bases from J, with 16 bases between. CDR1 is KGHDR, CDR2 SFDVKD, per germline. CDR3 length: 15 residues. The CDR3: CATSDLRDGRREQFF. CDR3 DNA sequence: TGTGCCACCAGTGATTTAAGGGACGGACGTCGGGAGCAGTTCTTC.

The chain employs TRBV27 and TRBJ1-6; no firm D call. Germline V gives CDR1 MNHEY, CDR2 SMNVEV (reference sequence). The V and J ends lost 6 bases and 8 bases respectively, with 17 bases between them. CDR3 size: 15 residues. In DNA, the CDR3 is TGTGCCAGCAGCTCCGGCGGGGATAGGGATTCACCCCTCCACTTT. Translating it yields CASSSGGDRDSPLHF.

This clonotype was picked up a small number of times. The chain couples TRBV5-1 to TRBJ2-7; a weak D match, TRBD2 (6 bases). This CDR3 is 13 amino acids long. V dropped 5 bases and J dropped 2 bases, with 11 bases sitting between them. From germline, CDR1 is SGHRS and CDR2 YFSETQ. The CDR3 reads CASRIGGTYEQYF. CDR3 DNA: TGCGCCAGCAGGATTGGGGGGACCTACGAGCAGTACTTC. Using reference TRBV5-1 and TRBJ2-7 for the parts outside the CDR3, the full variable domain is KAGVTQTPRYLIKTRGQQVTLSCSPISGHRSVSWYQQTPGQGLQFLFEYFSETQRNKGNFPGRFSGRQFSNSRSEMNVSTLELGDSALYLCASRIGGTYEQYFGPGTRLTVT.

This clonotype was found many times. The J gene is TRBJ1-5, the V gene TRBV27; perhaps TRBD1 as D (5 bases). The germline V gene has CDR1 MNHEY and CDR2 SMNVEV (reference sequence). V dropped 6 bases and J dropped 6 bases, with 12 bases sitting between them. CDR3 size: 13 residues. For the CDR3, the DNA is TGTGCCAGCAGCCCCCGGGGGTCTCAGCCCCAGCATTTT. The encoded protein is CASSPRGSQPQHF.

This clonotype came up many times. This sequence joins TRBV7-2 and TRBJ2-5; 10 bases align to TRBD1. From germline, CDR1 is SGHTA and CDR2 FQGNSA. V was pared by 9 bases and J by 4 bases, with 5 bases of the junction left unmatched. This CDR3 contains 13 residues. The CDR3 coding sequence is TGTGCCAGTACAGACAGGGGGCGAGAGACCCAGTACTTC. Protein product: CASTDRGRETQYF.

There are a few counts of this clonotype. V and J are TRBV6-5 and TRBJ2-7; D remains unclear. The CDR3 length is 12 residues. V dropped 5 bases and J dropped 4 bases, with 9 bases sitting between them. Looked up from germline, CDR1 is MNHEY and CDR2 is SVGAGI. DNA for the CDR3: TGTGCCAGCAGTAACAACGGGTACGAGCAGTACTTC. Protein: CASSNNGYEQYF.

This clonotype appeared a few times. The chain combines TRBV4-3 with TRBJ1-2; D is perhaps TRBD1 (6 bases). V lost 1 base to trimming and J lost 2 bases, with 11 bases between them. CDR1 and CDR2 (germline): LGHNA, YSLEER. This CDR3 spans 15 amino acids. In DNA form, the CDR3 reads TGCGCCAGCAGCCAAGCAAGGGGGGCCAACTATGGCTACACCTTC. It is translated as CASSQARGANYGYTF.

The CDR3 region is CASTKKGQGLDGYTF. The DNA of the CDR3 is TGTGCCAGCACCAAGAAGGGACAGGGTCTTGATGGCTACACCTTC. The chain employs TRBV9 and TRBJ1-2; 9 nucleotides match TRBD1. J gave up 6 bases and V 6 bases, and 12 bases lay outside the gene matches. The CDR3 has 15 residues. The germline CDR1 and CDR2 sequences are SGDLS and YYNGEE.

This CDR3 reads CASSLDQGARVGYTF. The DNA for the CDR3 is TGTGCCAGCAGCTTAGACCAGGGGGCGAGAGTGGGCTACACCTTC. The J gene is TRBJ1-2, the V gene TRBV7-2, with 8 bases identical to TRBD1. CDR3 length equals 15 residues. Germline CDR1 and CDR2: SGHTA and FQGNSA. The V segment lost 1 base and the J segment 8 bases; nucleotides outside the gene matches: 9. The whole variable domain, remainder taken from reference TRBV7-2 and TRBJ1-2, is GAGVSQSPSNKVTEKGKDVELRCDPISGHTALYWYRQSLGQGLEFLIYFQGNSAPDKSGLPSDRFSAERTGGSVSTLTIQRTQQEDSAVYLCASSLDQGARVGYTFGSGTRLTVV.

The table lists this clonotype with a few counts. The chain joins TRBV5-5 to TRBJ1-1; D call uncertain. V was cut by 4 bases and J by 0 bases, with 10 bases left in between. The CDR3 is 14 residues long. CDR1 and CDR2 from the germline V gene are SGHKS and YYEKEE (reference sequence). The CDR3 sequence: CASSIVIMNTEAFF. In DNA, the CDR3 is TGTGCCAGCAGCATAGTGATCATGAACACTGAAGCTTTCTTT.

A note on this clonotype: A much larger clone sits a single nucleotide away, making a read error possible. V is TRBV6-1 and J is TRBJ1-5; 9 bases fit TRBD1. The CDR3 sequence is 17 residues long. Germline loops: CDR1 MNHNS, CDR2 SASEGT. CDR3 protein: CAGRALTGGNSNQPQHF. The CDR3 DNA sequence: TGTGCCGGCAGGGCCCTGACAGGGGGGAATAGCAATCAGCCCCAGCATTTT.

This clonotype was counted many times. For the CDR3, the DNA is TGTGCCATCCTCGGGACGGACGAGGGACCCTACGAGCAGTACTTC. It encodes CAILGTDEGPYEQYF. The V gene is TRBV10-3, the J gene TRBJ2-7, with D perhaps given as TRBD1 or TRBD2 (5 bases each). Between the trimmed V and J ends, which lost 8 bases and 2 bases, there was a span of 19 bases. Germline V gene lookup returns CDR1 ENHRY and CDR2 SYGVKD. This CDR3 is built from 15 residues.

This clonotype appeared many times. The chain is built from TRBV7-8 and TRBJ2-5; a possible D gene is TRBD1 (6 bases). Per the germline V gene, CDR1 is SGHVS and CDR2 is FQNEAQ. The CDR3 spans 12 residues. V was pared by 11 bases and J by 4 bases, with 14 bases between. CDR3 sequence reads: CAVGEGGETQYF. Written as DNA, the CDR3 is TGTGCCGTGGGTGAAGGGGGAGAGACCCAGTACTTC.

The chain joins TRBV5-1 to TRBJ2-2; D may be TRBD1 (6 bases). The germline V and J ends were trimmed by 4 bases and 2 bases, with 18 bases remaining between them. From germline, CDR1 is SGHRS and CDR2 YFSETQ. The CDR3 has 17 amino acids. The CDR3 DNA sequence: TGCGCCAGCAGCGGAACTTGGTGGACAGCCAACACCGGGGAGCTGTTTTTT. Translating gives CASSGTWWTANTGELFF.